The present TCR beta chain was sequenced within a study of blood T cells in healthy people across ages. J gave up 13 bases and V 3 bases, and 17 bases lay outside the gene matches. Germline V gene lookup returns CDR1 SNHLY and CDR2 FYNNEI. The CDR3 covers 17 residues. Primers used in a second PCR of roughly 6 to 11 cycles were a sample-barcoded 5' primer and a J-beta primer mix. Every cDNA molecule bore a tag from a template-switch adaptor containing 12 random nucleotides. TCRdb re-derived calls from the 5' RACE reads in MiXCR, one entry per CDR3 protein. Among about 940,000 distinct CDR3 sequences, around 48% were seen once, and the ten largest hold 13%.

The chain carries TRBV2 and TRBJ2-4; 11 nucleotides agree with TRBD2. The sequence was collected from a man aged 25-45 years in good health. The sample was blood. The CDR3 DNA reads TGTGCCAGCAGTGACATACCTAGCGGGGGGCCGTCCTACAAGCAGTACTTC. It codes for CASSDIPSGGPSYKQYF.